Shown below are 19 T cell receptor beta chains from a single sample sequenced in a study of blood T cell repertoires in COVID-19. Data came from immunoSEQ multiplex PCR; TCRdb stores just in-frame clones and leaves some out. The sample has 65,000 to 85,000 clones; 75% to 85% are singletons. The sequenced sample consisted of peripheral blood. The receptors stem from a woman older than 75 with active or convalescent COVID-19.

This rearrangement joins TRBV11-2 to TRBJ2-5; D is perhaps TRBD2 (5 bases). Looked up from germline, CDR1 is SGHAT and CDR2 is FQNNGV. This CDR3 contains 15 residues. The V gene lost 5 bases and the J gene lost 10 bases, with 23 bases spanning the gap. CDR3 nucleotides: TGTGCCAGCAGCCTTCCCTTCCTACGGGCCGGGGTCCAGTACTTC. Translation: CASSLPFLRAGVQYF.

The chain employs TRBV7-3 and TRBJ1-2; 7 bases are shared with TRBD1. Germline trimming cut 3 bases from V and 0 bases from J; bases unmatched to any gene: 1. This CDR3 comprises 14 residues. Germline V gene sequence: CDR1 SGHTA, CDR2 FQGTGA. DNA of the CDR3: TGTGCCAGCAGCTTGACAGGGACTAACTATGGCTACACCTTC. The encoded protein is CASSLTGTNYGYTF.

This sequence joins TRBV5-1 and TRBJ1-2; 11 bases fit TRBD1. The germline gives CDR1 SGHRS, CDR2 YFSETQ. The CDR3 extends over 14 amino acids. V dropped 4 bases and J dropped 4; count of bases not matched to a gene: 3. This chain's CDR3 is CASSAGQGGYGYTF. The CDR3 DNA reads TGCGCCAGCAGCGCGGGACAGGGGGGCTATGGCTACACCTTC.

This chain uses TRBV7-6 with TRBJ2-7, with D maybe TRBD2 (6 bases). V lost 2 bases, J lost 6 bases, and 11 bases lay in between. In germline, CDR1 is SGHVS, CDR2 FNYEAQ. This CDR3 has 13 residues. For the CDR3, the DNA is TGTGCCAGCAGCTTAATCCGGGGGTCCGAGCAGTACTTC. This gives the protein CASSLIRGSEQYF. Based on the CDR3 plus reference TRBV7-6 and TRBJ2-7, the full variable domain is GAGVSQSPRYKVTKRGQDVALRCDPISGHVSLYWYRQALGQGPEFLTYFNYEAQQDKSGLPNDRFSAERPEGSISTLTIQRTEQRDSAMYRCASSLIRGSEQYFGPGTRLTVT.

The chain employs TRBV5-1 and TRBJ2-7; D not certain. The germline CDR1 and CDR2 sequences are SGHRS and YFSETQ. The CDR3 has 16 amino acids. V was clipped by 0 bases and J by 0 bases, with 13 bases between them. CDR3 protein: CASSLVMSASSYEQYF. The CDR3 nucleotides read TGCGCCAGCAGCTTGGTTATGTCAGCGAGCTCCTACGAGCAGTACTTC.

The J gene is TRBJ1-5, the V gene TRBV2; D gene uncertain. Looked up from germline, CDR1 is SNHLY and CDR2 is FYNNEI. The CDR3 contains 15 residues. Trimming shortened V by 6 bases and J by 7 bases, and 19 bases separated the two germline ends. Here the CDR3 DNA reads TGTGCCAGCAGGTCCGGGATCAACTCGGGACAGCCCCAGCATTTT. Amino acid sequence: CASRSGINSGQPQHF.

The chain has TRBV11-2 and TRBJ1-2, with 8 bases matching TRBD1. Looked up from germline, CDR1 is SGHAT and CDR2 is FQNNGV. Unmatched junction bases numbered 13, after V lost 4 bases and J lost 3 bases. The CDR3 loop spans 17 amino acids. In DNA form, the CDR3 reads TGTGCCAGCAGCTCCCAGACGACAGGGGTTAGCTACTATGGCTACACCTTC. Its translation is CASSSQTTGVSYYGYTF.

Notes on this clone: The germline gene is not matched at one end of the junction; a read error may be the cause. The rearrangement joins TRBV7-7 to TRBJ2-2; possibly TRBD2 for D (5 bases). The CDR3 contains 16 residues. Germline loops: CDR1 SSHAT, CDR2 FNYEAQ (reference sequence). The CDR3 region has the DNA TGTGCTAGCAGCTTAGCGATAGCGCCGAACACCGGGGAGCTGTTTTTT. Protein sequence: CASSLAIAPNTGELFF.

The rearrangement uses TRBV2 and TRBJ2-1, with 10 nucleotides matching TRBD2. This CDR3 spans 15 amino acids. Germline CDR1 and CDR2: SNHLY and FYNNEI. The V segment lost 4 bases and the J segment 2 bases; nucleotides outside the gene matches: 2. The CDR3 DNA is TGTGCCAGCAGTGTGGGGACTAGCGCCTACAATGAGCAGTTCTTC. As protein: CASSVGTSAYNEQFF.

The chain joins TRBV3-1 (or the pseudogene TRBV3-2) to TRBJ2-1; D remains ambiguous. Trimming removed 2 bases from V and 0 bases from J, with 11 bases in between. The CDR3 totals 16 residues. Germline-derived CDR1 and CDR2 are LGHDT and YNNKEL (reference sequence). CDR3 in amino acids: CASSQMLQSSYNEQFF. In DNA form, the CDR3 reads TGTGCCAGCAGCCAAATGTTACAGAGCTCCTACAATGAGCAGTTCTTC.

This clone was counted only a few times. The chain recombines TRBV3-1 (or the pseudogene TRBV3-2) with TRBJ2-7, with 9 bases aligning to TRBD1. Germline V gene data show CDR1 as LGHDT and CDR2 as YNNKEL (reference sequence). The CDR3 runs 16 residues. V dropped 3 bases and J dropped 6; count of bases not matched to a gene: 12. The DNA of the CDR3 is TGTGCCAGCAGCCATACCGGGACAGGGAAGTCCGGCGAGCAGTACTTC. It specifies CASSHTGTGKSGEQYF.

This clone appeared a few times. The rearrangement links TRBV5-4 to TRBJ2-2, with TRBD1 matching over 10 bases. The CDR3 spans 16 residues. Germline trimming cut 0 bases from V and 4 bases from J; bases unmatched to any gene: 3. Germline lookup yields CDR1 SGHNT and CDR2 YYREEE (reference sequence). The CDR3 loop is CASSLARDRGTGELFF. CDR3 sequence (DNA): TGTGCCAGCAGCTTGGCCCGGGACAGGGGCACCGGGGAGCTGTTTTTT.

The chain recombines TRBV4-3 with TRBJ1-3; maybe TRBD1 (6 bases). The germline V gene encodes CDR1 LGHNA and CDR2 YSLEER. The CDR3 length is 15 residues. V dropped 3 bases and J dropped 3 bases, with 12 bases sitting between them. The CDR3 protein is CASSQGALGGNTIYF. CDR3 coding DNA: TGCGCCAGCAGCCAGGGGGCCCTCGGTGGAAACACCATATATTTT.

The V call is TRBV19, the J call TRBJ1-2; D not resolved. Trimming pared 5 bases from V and 10 bases from J, leaving 14 bases between. The CDR3 length is 12 residues. From germline, CDR1 is LNHDA and CDR2 SQIVND (reference sequence). In DNA form, the CDR3 reads TGTGCCAGTAGTCAAAGCCGCGGGATCTACACCTTC. It encodes CASSQSRGIYTF.

The chain is built from TRBV6-6 and TRBJ2-7; 10 positions agree with TRBD2. V shed 2 bases, J shed 2 bases, and the junction held 3 bases outside the gene matches. The V gene's germline CDR1 is MNHNY and CDR2 SVGAGI (reference sequence). The CDR3 is 15 residues long. The CDR3 sequence: CASSYASGGTYEQYF. DNA of the CDR3: TGTGCCAGCAGTTACGCTAGCGGGGGTACCTACGAGCAGTACTTC.

The rearrangement joins TRBV5-6 to TRBJ2-1; D is unresolved. This CDR3 comprises 13 residues. Germline V lookup: CDR1 SGHDT, CDR2 YYEEEE. The ends were cut back, 1 base at V and 9 bases at J, with 11 bases in the middle. The chain's CDR3 is CASSLYSVGEQFF. CDR3 nucleotide sequence: TGTGCCAGCAGCTTGTACTCGGTTGGTGAGCAGTTCTTC.

CDR3 region: CASRIPGINEQFF. In nucleotides, the CDR3 is TGTGCCAGTAGGATCCCGGGGATCAATGAGCAGTTCTTC. The chain is built from TRBV19 and TRBJ2-1; perhaps TRBD2 as D (5 bases). Between the trimmed V and J ends, which lost 6 bases and 6 bases, there was a span of 12 bases. This CDR3 is 13 amino acids long. Germline assignment: CDR1 LNHDA and CDR2 SQIVND (reference sequence).

This clone has only one observation. This chain uses TRBV5-5 with TRBJ2-7; the match to TRBD2 covers 9 bases. The J segment lost 4 bases and the V segment lost 4 bases, leaving 6 bases of the junction unmatched. CDR3 length: 14 amino acids. Germline V CDR1 and CDR2: SGHKS, YYEKEE (reference sequence). CDR3 DNA sequence: TGTGCCAGCAGCCCCGGGACTAGCCTATACGAGCAGTACTTC. It yields the protein CASSPGTSLYEQYF.

J is TRBJ1-2 and V is TRBV19; D might be TRBD1 (5 bases). CDR1 and CDR2 (germline): LNHDA, SQIVND (reference sequence). V was cut by 1 base and J by 1 base, with 10 bases left in between. The CDR3 sequence is 15 residues long. In DNA, the CDR3 is TGTGCCAGTAGTATAGCCCGCCAGGGTAACTATGGCTACACCTTC. Translation: CASSIARQGNYGYTF.